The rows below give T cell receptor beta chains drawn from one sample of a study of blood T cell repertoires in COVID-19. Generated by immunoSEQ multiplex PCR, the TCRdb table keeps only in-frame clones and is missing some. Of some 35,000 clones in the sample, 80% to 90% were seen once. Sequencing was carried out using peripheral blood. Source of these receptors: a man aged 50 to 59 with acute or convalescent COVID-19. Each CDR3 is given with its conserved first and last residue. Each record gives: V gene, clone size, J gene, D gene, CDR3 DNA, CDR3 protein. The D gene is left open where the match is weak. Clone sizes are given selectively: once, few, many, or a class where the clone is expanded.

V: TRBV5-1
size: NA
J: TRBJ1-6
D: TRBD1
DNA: TGCGCCAGCAGCCCGACGGACAGGGAATACAATTCACCCCTCCACTTT
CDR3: CASSPTDREYNSPLHF

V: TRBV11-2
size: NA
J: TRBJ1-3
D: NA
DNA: TGTGCCAGCAGCCTAGGAGCGGGAAACACCATATATTTT
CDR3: CASSLGAGNTIYF

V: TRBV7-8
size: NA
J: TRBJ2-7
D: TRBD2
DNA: TGTGCCAGCAGCTTAGACTTGTCACCGGGACTAGCGGGAGGCCCAGCCTACGAGCAGTACTTC
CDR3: CASSLDLSPGLAGGPAYEQYF

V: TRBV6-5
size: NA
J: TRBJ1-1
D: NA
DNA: TGTGCCAGCAGTTACTATAGCGGGGCTGAAGCTTTCTTT
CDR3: CASSYYSGAEAFF

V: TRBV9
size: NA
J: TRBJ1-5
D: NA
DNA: TGTGCCAGCAGCGTAACTCTTAATCAGCCCCAGCATTTT
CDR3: CASSVTLNQPQHF

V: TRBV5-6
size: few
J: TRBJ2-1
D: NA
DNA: TGTGCCAGCAGCGAGGACTTTCACAATGAGCAGTTCTTC
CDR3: CASSEDFHNEQFF

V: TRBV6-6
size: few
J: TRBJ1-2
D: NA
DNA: TGTGCCAGCAGTTACGCGACAGACTATGGCTACACCTTC
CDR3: CASSYATDYGYTF

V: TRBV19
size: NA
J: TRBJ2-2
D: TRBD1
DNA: TGTGCCAGTAGTATCAGACAGGGGGTCACCGGGGAGCTGTTTTTT
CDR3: CASSIRQGVTGELFF

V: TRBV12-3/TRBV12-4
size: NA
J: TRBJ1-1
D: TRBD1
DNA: TGTGCCAGCACCCGACAGGGGAACACTGAAGCTTTCTTT
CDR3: CASTRQGNTEAFF

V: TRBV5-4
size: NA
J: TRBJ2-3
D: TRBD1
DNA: TGTGCCAGCAGCTCCTCACAGGACAGGTTTACAGATACGCAGTATTTT
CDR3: CASSSSQDRFTDTQYF

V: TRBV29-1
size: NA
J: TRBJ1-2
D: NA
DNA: TGCAGCACCCCCGGGGGGTCCGGTTCAGCCGCGGGCTATGGCTACACCTTC
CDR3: CSTPGGSGSAAGYGYTF

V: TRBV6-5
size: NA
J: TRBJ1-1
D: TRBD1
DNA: TGTGCCAGCAGTTACCCGGGGACAGAGAACACTGAAGCTTTCTTT
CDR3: CASSYPGTENTEAFF

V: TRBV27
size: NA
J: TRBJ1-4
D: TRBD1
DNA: TGTGCCAGCAGTTCCCAGGGGGCAACTAATGAAAAACTGTTTTTT
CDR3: CASSSQGATNEKLFF

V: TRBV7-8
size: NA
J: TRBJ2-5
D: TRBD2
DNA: TGTGCCAGCAGCACCCGACTAGCGGGAGCGATGTACCAAGAGACCCAGTACTTC
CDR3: CASSTRLAGAMYQETQYF

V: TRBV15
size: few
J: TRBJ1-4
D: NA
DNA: TGTGCCACCAGCAGACAGAGGGGGGAAAAACTGTTTTTT
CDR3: CATSRQRGEKLFF

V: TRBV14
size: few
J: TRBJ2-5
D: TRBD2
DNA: TGTGCCAGCAGCCAAGATCGGGCAGGGAGGGGACAAGAGACCCAGTACTTC
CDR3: CASSQDRAGRGQETQYF